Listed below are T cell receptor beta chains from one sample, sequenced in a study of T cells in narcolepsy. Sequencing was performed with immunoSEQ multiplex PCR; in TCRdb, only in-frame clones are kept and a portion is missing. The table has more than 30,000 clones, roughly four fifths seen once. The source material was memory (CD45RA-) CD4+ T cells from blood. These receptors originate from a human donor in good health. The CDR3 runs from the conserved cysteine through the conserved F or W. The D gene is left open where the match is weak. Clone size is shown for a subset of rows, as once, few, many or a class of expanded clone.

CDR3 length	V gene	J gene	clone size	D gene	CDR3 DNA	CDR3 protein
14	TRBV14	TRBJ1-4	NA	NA	TGTGCCAGCAGCCGCGGGACGCATTATGAAAAACTGTTTTTT	CASSRGTHYEKLFF
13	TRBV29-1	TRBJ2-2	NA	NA	TGCAGCGTGGACAGTACGAACACCGGGGAGCTGTTTTTT	CSVDSTNTGELFF
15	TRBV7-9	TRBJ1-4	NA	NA	TGTGCCAGCAGCCCCTCCGGAGGGACTAATGAAAAACTGTTTTTT	CASSPSGGTNEKLFF
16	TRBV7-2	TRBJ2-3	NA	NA	TGTGCCAGCAGCTTAGTCCCGCTTAGCGGCACAGATACGCAGTATTTT	CASSLVPLSGTDTQYF
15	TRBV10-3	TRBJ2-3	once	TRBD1	TGTGCCATCAGTGAAGGGCAGGGGGTGGCAGATACGCAGTATTTT	CAISEGQGVADTQYF
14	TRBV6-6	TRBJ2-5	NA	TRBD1	TGTGCCAGCAGCTCCGGACAGGCTCAGGAGACCCAGTACTTC	CASSSGQAQETQYF
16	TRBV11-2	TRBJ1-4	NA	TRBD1	TGTGCCAGCAGCTTCGGGACAGGGGGACGGGACGAAAAACTGTTTTTT	CASSFGTGGRDEKLFF
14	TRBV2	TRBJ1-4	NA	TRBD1	TGTGCCAGCAGGAGAGGACAGGGGGAGGAAAAACTGTTTTTT	CASRRGQGEEKLFF
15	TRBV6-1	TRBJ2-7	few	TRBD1	TGTGCCAGCAGTGACCAAGACAGGGGGCCTCACGAGCAGTACTTC	CASSDQDRGPHEQYF
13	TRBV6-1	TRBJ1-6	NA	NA	TGTGCCAGCAGGCGACAGGAGAATTCACCCCTCCACTTT	CASRRQENSPLHF
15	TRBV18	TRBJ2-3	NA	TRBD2	TGTGCCAGCTCATCTTTGACTAGCAGCACAGATACGCAGTATTTT	CASSSLTSSTDTQYF
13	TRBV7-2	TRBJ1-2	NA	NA	TGTGCCAGCAGCTTTTCCAGGGACTATGGCTACACCTTC	CASSFSRDYGYTF
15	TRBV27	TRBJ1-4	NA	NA	TGTGCCAGCAGAAGGAGAGGAGGGATAGGGGAAAAACTGTTTTTT	CASRRRGGIGEKLFF
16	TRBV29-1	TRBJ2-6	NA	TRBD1	TGCAGCGTGCGGACAGGGGAGAGGTCTGGGGCCAACGTCCTGACTTTC	CSVRTGERSGANVLTF
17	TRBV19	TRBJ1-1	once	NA	TGTGCCAGTAGCATTGGAATTGGCAGGGGCTTGAACACTGAAGCTTTCTTT	CASSIGIGRGLNTEAFF
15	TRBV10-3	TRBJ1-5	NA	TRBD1	TGTGCCATCAGTGCCGACAGGGTCGGAAATCAGCCCCAGCATTTT	CAISADRVGNQPQHF
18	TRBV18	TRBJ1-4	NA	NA	TGTGCCAGCTCACCGGGCGGGGGTCTTCGACTCCCCCGGGAAAAACTGTTTTTT	CASSPGGGLRLPREKLFF
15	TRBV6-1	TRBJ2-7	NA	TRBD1	TGTGCCAGCAGTGAGTCCGGGACAGGACTGTACGAGCAGTACTTC	CASSESGTGLYEQYF
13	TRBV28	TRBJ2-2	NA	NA	TGTGCCAGTAATACAGCCAACACCGGGGAGCTGTTTTTT	CASNTANTGELFF
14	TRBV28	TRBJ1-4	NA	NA	TGTGCCAGCAGTTTATCAGGGATTCTTGAAAAACTGTTTTTT	CASSLSGILEKLFF
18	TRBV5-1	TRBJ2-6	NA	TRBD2	TGCGCCAGCAGCTTAGGTGGACTAGCGGGCTCTGGGGCCAACGTCCTGACTTTC	CASSLGGLAGSGANVLTF
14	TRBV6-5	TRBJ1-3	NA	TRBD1	TGTGCCAGTAGCCCAGGGGGATCGGTAAACACCATATATTTT	CASSPGGSVNTIYF
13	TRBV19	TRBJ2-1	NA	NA	TGTGCCAGTATCAATAGACAGTACAATGAGCAGTTCTTC	CASINRQYNEQFF